This T cell receptor (beta chain) was identified during a study of CD8 T cells in ankylosing spondylitis. This clonotype turned up a few times. Its antigen is still unknown. It was by quantitative 5'-RACE with molecular barcodes that TCR beta libraries were made. TCRdb fed the 5' RACE reads into MiXCR, producing one record per CDR3 protein. The data hold under 250,000 distinct CDR3 sequences, with 30% to 40% observed a single time. Study-wide results and limits: What seemed typical of ankylosing spondylitis blood was a TCR beta motif built from several highly homologous variants. Reported data indicate significant enrichment of disease-linked clones within matched ankylosing spondylitis synovial fluid. Some of these motif variants have turned up before, in reports on reactive arthritis synovial fluid and blood.

The receptor's source is a male donor with ankylosing spondylitis or in good health (not recorded which). Sequencing was performed on blood, either unsorted or a sorted T cell fraction (not recorded which).

The CDR3 spells CASSWGDIAEAFF. The DNA for the CDR3 is TGTGCCAGCAGCTGGGGGGACATCGCTGAAGCTTTCTTT. V usage is TRBV7-9 and J usage is TRBJ1-1; tentatively, D is TRBD1 (6 bases). The CDR3 covers 13 residues. Germline CDR1 reads SEHNR; CDR2 reads FQNEAQ (reference sequence). Trimming left V 4 bases short and J 6 bases short, with 12 bases between. The entire variable domain, with the rest obtained from reference TRBV7-9 and TRBJ1-1, is as follows: DTGVSQNPRHKITKRGQNVTFRCDPISEHNRLYWYRQTLGQGPEFLTYFQNEAQLEKSRLLSDRFSAERPKGSFSTLEIQRTEQGDSAMYLCASSWGDIAEAFFGQGTRLTVV.